This TCR beta chain was obtained from a study of shared clonotypes between healthy human individuals. The overall study: Every donor yielded three CD4 naive, three CD4 memory, two CD8 naive and one CD8 memory plate.

The protocol was immunoSEQ multiplex PCR, while the TCRdb copy is restricted to in-frame clones and leaves out a portion. The sample contains 500,000 to 700,000 clones, roughly 96% of which appear only once. Cells designated naive CD8 were CD45RO-negative and were positively selected for CCR7, with terminally differentiated effector memory CD45RA+ cells excluded. J lost 4 bases, V lost 2 bases, and 7 bases had no gene match. The germline CDR1 and CDR2 sequences are MNHNS and SASEGT. The CDR3 length is 16 residues. Findings and limits, study-wide: When naive CD4 clonotypes were compared across a few donors, 5% to 5.5% were shared. Expectations were that clonotype sharing among donors would be affected by sequencing depth.

About this clone: Its antigen is unidentified.

This chain joins TRBV6-1 and TRBJ2-7; 11 positions agree with TRBD2. The sample consisted of naive CD8+ T cells sorted from blood. The sequence derives from a young woman in good health. The CDR3: CASSESASGRIYEQYF. The CDR3 nucleotides are TGTGCCAGCAGTGAAAGTGCTAGCGGGAGGATATACGAGCAGTACTTC.